Listed here are 18 T cell receptor beta chains from one sample, sequenced in a study of HIV-infected patients and healthy controls. Roughly three months, about 14 weeks, into antiretroviral therapy, follow-up blood was collected. No cell fractionation was done, so the repertoire covers all unsorted peripheral blood T cells. Reverse transcription used around 500 ng RNA and constant-region primers for alpha and beta. Each of the alpha and beta chains got its own library through chain-specific third strand synthesis with indices. Using its own MiXCR run on the 5' RACE reads, TCRdb lists one record per CDR3 protein. The table includes 3,500 to 5,500 distinct CDR3 sequences, more than 5.5% detected once. Sequencing was performed on blood, taken during antiretroviral therapy. These receptors all stem from an adult with HIV infection.

This clonotype was recorded at least ten times. For the CDR3, the DNA is TGTGCCAGCTCACCCGGGGCAGGGAGCTCCTACGAGCAGTACTTC. Amino acid sequence: CASSPGAGSSYEQYF. The genes are TRBV18 and TRBJ2-7; D tentatively reads TRBD1 or TRBD2 (5 bases each). The germline V gene encodes CDR1 KGHSH and CDR2 LQKENI. Trimming took off 3 bases at V and 0 bases at J, with 12 bases between the two ends. CDR3 length equals 15 residues.

This clonotype was detected only a few times. The chain carries TRBV6-5 and TRBJ1-4, with TRBD1 matching 10 bases. This CDR3 spans 14 amino acids. Germline assignment: CDR1 MNHEY and CDR2 SVGAGI. The V and J ends lost 0 bases and 8 bases, in that order; junction bases with no gene match: 0. The DNA of the CDR3 is TGTGCCAGCAGTTACTCGACAGGGGGCGAAAAACTGTTTTTT. Its translation is CASSYSTGGEKLFF.

By share of the sample, this clonotype is medium-sized. This chain links TRBV12-3 or TRBV12-4 with TRBJ1-6, with 12 bases matching TRBD1. This CDR3 comprises 17 residues. Germline trimming cut 3 bases from V and 7 bases from J; bases unmatched to any gene: 7. The CDR3 loop reads CASSFGDRGRRNSPLHF. CDR3 sequence (DNA): TGTGCCAGCAGTTTTGGGGACAGGGGGCGCAGGAATTCACCCCTCCACTTT.

This clonotype counts as medium-sized. The genes are TRBV7-2 and TRBJ2-7; 7 bases are shared with TRBD2. Germline CDR1 SGHTA, CDR2 FQGNSA. The V gene end was trimmed by 0 bases and the J gene end by 6 bases; junction bases not matched to a gene: 5. This CDR3 region has 14 residues. DNA of the CDR3: TGTGCCAGCAGCTTAGCGGGAGGGCCCGGCGAGCAGTACTTC. Amino acids: CASSLAGGPGEQYF. The variable domain in full, completed from reference TRBV7-2 and TRBJ2-7, reads GAGVSQSPSNKVTEKGKDVELRCDPISGHTALYWYRQSLGQGLEFLIYFQGNSAPDKSGLPSDRFSAERTGGSVSTLTIQRTQQEDSAVYLCASSLAGGPGEQYFGPGTRLTVT.

V usage is TRBV2 and J usage is TRBJ2-7; D is uncertain. Trimming shortened V by 8 bases and J by 3 bases, and 11 bases separated the two germline ends. CDR1 and CDR2 from the germline V gene are SNHLY and FYNNEI. The CDR3 has 12 amino acids. CDR3 DNA: TGTGCCAGCGGCCGCCCTCTCTACGAGCAGTACTTC. It yields the protein CASGRPLYEQYF.

Relative to its sample, this clonotype is medium-sized (0.01 to 0.1%). The CDR3 coding sequence is TGTGCCAGCAGCCCCAGGGGGGTAGGAGGGGCCAACGTCCTGACTTTC. This codes for CASSPRGVGGANVLTF. This chain uses TRBV7-2 with TRBJ2-6; D might be TRBD1 (7 bases). The CDR3 totals 16 residues. Deletions cut 5 bases from V and 4 bases from J, with 15 bases between. Germline-derived CDR1 and CDR2 are SGHTA and FQGNSA.

The table lists this clonotype with many counts. The V call is TRBV12-3 or TRBV12-4, the J call TRBJ1-2; D possibly corresponds to TRBD1 (5 bases). V lost 2 bases and J 8 bases, leaving 12 bases between the germline ends. This CDR3 has 13 residues. This chain's CDR3 is CASSLSGGGGYTF. As DNA, the CDR3 is TGTGCCAGCAGTTTATCGGGGGGTGGGGGCTACACCTTC.

This clonotype is medium-sized (0.01 to 0.1%) within its sample. This chain joins TRBV6-2 or TRBV6-3 and TRBJ1-1; D not resolved. Trimming took 4 bases from V and 4 from J, leaving 7 bases between them. The CDR3 is made up of 12 amino acids. CDR1 is MNHEY and CDR2 is SVGEGT in the germline V gene. In nucleotides, the CDR3 is TGTGCCAGCAGTTTAAGGGCCACTGAAGCTTTCTTT. Translated: CASSLRATEAFF.

By share, this clonotype counts as medium-sized. The chain uses TRBV19 and TRBJ2-5; D perhaps matches TRBD1 (6 bases). V shed 6 bases and J shed 2 bases, with 16 bases lying between them. Germline V lookup: CDR1 LNHDA, CDR2 SQIVND (reference sequence). The CDR3 sequence is 15 residues long. The CDR3 region has the DNA TGTGCCAGTAGCTCCTTCCGGACAGCTCAAGAGACCCAGTACTTC. As protein: CASSSFRTAQETQYF.

Relative to its sample, this clonotype is medium-sized. The chain carries TRBV7-2 and TRBJ2-3; TRBD1 might be the D (6 bases). The V and J ends lost 2 bases and 0 bases respectively, with 9 bases between them. The CDR3 is 15 residues long. The germline V gene has CDR1 SGHTA and CDR2 FQGNSA. The CDR3 sequence: CASSLQGISTDTQYF. DNA for the CDR3: TGTGCCAGCAGCTTACAGGGGATAAGCACAGATACGCAGTATTTT.

This clonotype ranks as medium-sized. This rearrangement joins TRBV4-2 to TRBJ2-7; TRBD2 agrees at 11 bases. The junction had 5 bases not matched to a gene; V was cut back by 4 bases and J by 0 bases. The CDR3 is made up of 16 amino acids. In germline, CDR1 is LGHNA, CDR2 YNFKEQ. CDR3 loop: CASSPRGLADSYEQYF. The CDR3 DNA is TGTGCCAGCAGCCCGCGGGGACTAGCGGACTCCTACGAGCAGTACTTC.

In this sample, this clonotype turned up a few times. The CDR3 region is CSVGRQGGYTF. The DNA for the CDR3 is TGCAGCGTGGGAAGACAGGGAGGCTACACCTTC. V is TRBV29-1 and J is TRBJ1-2, with TRBD1 identical over 7 bases. This CDR3 comprises 11 residues. After removal of 6 bases from V and 8 bases from J, the junction contained 6 bases not matched to a gene. Germline CDR1 reads SQVTM; CDR2 reads ANQGSEA.

The V call is TRBV7-9, the J call TRBJ2-5; 9 nucleotides line up with TRBD1. Trimming at V came to 8 bases and at J to 5 bases, leaving 15 bases not matched to a gene. Germline CDR1 SEHNR, CDR2 FQNEAQ (reference sequence). The CDR3 extends over 16 amino acids. The CDR3 here is CASLPRLQGAGETQYF. Here the CDR3 DNA reads TGTGCCAGCCTACCCCGTCTACAGGGGGCAGGGGAGACCCAGTACTTC.

This clonotype is medium-sized within its sample. The chain combines TRBV29-1 with TRBJ2-1, with unresolved D. In germline, CDR1 is SQVTM, CDR2 ANQGSEA. V was clipped by 0 bases and J by 8 bases, with 14 bases between them. The CDR3 loop spans 14 amino acids. The CDR3 reads CSVEDRALVDEQFF. The DNA for the CDR3 is TGCAGCGTTGAAGATAGGGCCCTAGTTGATGAGCAGTTCTTC.

There are many counts of this clonotype. The chain's CDR3 is CASRGEETQYF. The CDR3 region has the DNA TGCGCCAGCAGGGGGGAAGAGACCCAGTACTTC. This chain uses TRBV5-1 with TRBJ2-5; D may match TRBD1 or TRBD2 (5 bases each). The germline V gene encodes CDR1 SGHRS and CDR2 YFSETQ. Trimming left V 5 bases short and J 3 bases short, with 5 bases between. This CDR3 has 11 amino acids. Supplemented by reference TRBV5-1 and TRBJ2-5, the full variable domain reads KAGVTQTPRYLIKTRGQQVTLSCSPISGHRSVSWYQQTPGQGLQFLFEYFSETQRNKGNFPGRFSGRQFSNSRSEMNVSTLELGDSALYLCASRGEETQYFGPGTRLLVL.

This clonotype is medium-sized in the sample. V is TRBV7-9 and J is TRBJ2-5, with 7 nucleotides matching TRBD1. CDR3 length: 16 amino acids. CDR1 is SEHNR, CDR2 FQNEAQ, per germline (reference sequence). The trim removed 4 bases at V and 1 base at J, leaving 9 bases unmatched. CDR3 amino acids: CASSSRNRDSQETQYF. For the CDR3, the DNA is TGTGCCAGCAGCTCGAGGAACCGGGACAGCCAAGAGACCCAGTACTTC.

This clonotype was seen repeatedly, ten times or more. The chain has TRBV30 and TRBJ1-5; D may be TRBD1 (5 bases). This CDR3 has 13 residues. The germline gives CDR1 GTSNPN, CDR2 SVGIG (reference sequence). Between the trimmed V and J ends, which lost 2 bases and 5 bases, there was a span of 10 bases. In DNA, the CDR3 is TGTGCCTGGAGTTGGGGGGGAGATCAGCCCCAGCATTTT. This encodes CAWSWGGDQPQHF.

The chain has TRBV27 and TRBJ1-6; tentatively, D is TRBD1 (6 bases). This CDR3 region has 16 residues. V lost 5 bases and J 3 bases, leaving 14 bases between the germline ends. The V gene's germline CDR1 is MNHEY and CDR2 SMNVEV (reference sequence). The CDR3 DNA follows: TGTGCCAGCAGTCCGAGACAGGTTCTCTATAATTCACCCCTCCACTTT. It yields the protein CASSPRQVLYNSPLHF.